The clone carrying this TCR beta chain was counted only a few times. The antigen remains undetermined. This entry is derived from a study of CD8+ T cells in alopecia areata. The CDR3 length is 13 residues. cDNA reverse transcribed from extracted RNA served as the sequencing template. TCRdb keeps only in-frame clones here, not all; method: immunoSEQ multiplex PCR. The sample contains about 220,000 clones, around 57% of which appear only once. As for treatment: oral pan-JAK inhibitor, 5-10 mg twice daily. Study-level results: Because one nonresponder was included, the link of baseline CD8+ expansion to response is considered uncertain.

The specimen was CD4+ T cells sorted from blood, collected at week 4, from a patient treated with tofacitinib. V and J are TRBV21-1 and TRBJ1-2. TRBV21-1 is listed as a pseudogene. The clonotype was recovered from a human donor with alopecia areata. Here the CDR3 reads CASSKYGSMSYTF. The CDR3 DNA reads as TGTGCCAGCAGCAAATACGGCAGTATGAGCTACACCTTC.